This entry lists 5 T cell receptor beta chains sequenced from one sample in a study of blood T cell repertoires in COVID-19. Using immunoSEQ multiplex PCR, the repertoire was profiled, and TCRdb retains in-frame clones only, with some absent. The sample contains approximately 500,000 clones, 70% to 90% of which appear only once. Sequences were obtained from peripheral blood. These receptors were taken from a woman aged 50 to 65 with COVID-19, enrolled during active disease.

Here the CDR3 DNA reads TGTGCCAGCAGCCAAGGGGGCACATGGGGCACTGAAGCTTTCTTT. It encodes CASSQGGTWGTEAFF. The rearrangement uses TRBV3-1 (or the pseudogene TRBV3-2) and TRBJ1-1, with D tentatively TRBD1 (5 bases). Germline CDR1 LGHDT, CDR2 YNNKEL (reference sequence). V lost 1 base and J 4 bases, leaving 13 bases between the germline ends. The CDR3 has 15 amino acids.

The chain recombines TRBV14 with TRBJ2-7; TRBD1 aligns across 10 bases. This CDR3 comprises 14 residues. Germline assignment: CDR1 SGHDN and CDR2 FVKESK. With V trimmed by 10 bases and J by 2 bases, 8 bases remained unmatched. DNA for the CDR3: TGTGCCACCTCTTTCGGGACAGGGGCCTACGAGCAGTACTTC. This codes for CATSFGTGAYEQYF.

The V call is TRBV13, the J call TRBJ1-2; TRBD1 matches 7 bases. Germline lookup yields CDR1 PRHDT and CDR2 FYEKMQ (reference sequence). V was clipped by 1 base and J by 8 bases; unmatched bases: 7. The CDR3 is 14 amino acids. Written as DNA, the CDR3 is TGTGCCAGCAGCTTAGCGGGACAGAAATCGGGCTACACCTTC. Its protein product is CASSLAGQKSGYTF.

This chain uses TRBV27 with TRBJ1-5; the D is unclear. The CDR3 is made up of 13 amino acids. The V gene's germline CDR1 is MNHEY and CDR2 SMNVEV (reference sequence). Trimming took off 6 bases at V and 4 bases at J, with 10 bases between the two ends. The CDR3 DNA sequence: TGTGCCAGCAGCGTAACATGGAATCAGCCCCAGCATTTT. This encodes CASSVTWNQPQHF.

The chain couples TRBV27 to TRBJ1-1; TRBD1 matches at 7 bases. The V and J ends lost 3 bases and 7 bases, in that order; junction bases with no gene match: 11. The CDR3 contains 15 residues. Looked up from germline, CDR1 is MNHEY and CDR2 is SMNVEV (reference sequence). The CDR3 region has the DNA TGTGCCAGCAGTTTCCTTCCTTACAGGGGAGGTGAAGCTTTCTTT. Translated, it gives CASSFLPYRGGEAFF.